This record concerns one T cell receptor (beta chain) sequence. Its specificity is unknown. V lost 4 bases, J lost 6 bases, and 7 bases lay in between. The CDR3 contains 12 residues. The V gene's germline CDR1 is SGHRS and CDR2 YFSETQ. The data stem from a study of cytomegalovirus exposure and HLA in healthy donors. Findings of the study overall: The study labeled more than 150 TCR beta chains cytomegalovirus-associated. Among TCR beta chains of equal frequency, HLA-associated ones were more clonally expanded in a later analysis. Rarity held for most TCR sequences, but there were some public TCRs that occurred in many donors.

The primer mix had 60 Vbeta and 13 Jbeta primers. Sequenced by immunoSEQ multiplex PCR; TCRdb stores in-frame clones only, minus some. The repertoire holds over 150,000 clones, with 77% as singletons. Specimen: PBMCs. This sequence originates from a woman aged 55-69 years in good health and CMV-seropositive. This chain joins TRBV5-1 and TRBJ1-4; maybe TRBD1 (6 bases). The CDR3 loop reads CASSHRDEKLFF. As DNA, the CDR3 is TGCGCCAGCAGCCACAGGGATGAAAAACTGTTTTTT.